A single T cell receptor (beta chain) is shown here with its context. This clone is a singleton in its sample. Its antigen specificity is not known. It has no much larger one-base neighbor in the sample; base qualities were not kept. The data stem from a study of blood T cell repertoires in COVID-19 (dated by TCRdb to 2020 to 2022). Notes on the research overall: Samples covering the acute and convalescent phases of COVID-19 were provided by collaborators in the United States, Italy and Spain. HLA class I and class II types, where available, came from metadata supplied by the sample provider rather than from assay-based typing. Nearly every sample came with metadata listing a de-identified subject ID, COVID-19 status, age in years and sex. The samples were drawn from the first 160 participants of the ongoing ImmuneRACE study and from 1,200 or so subjects provided by 6 global collaborators. The repertoires were made available in a free public database intended to serve as a resource for research on the immune response to SARS-CoV-2. The material from the prospective study consisted of cDNA or gDNA derived from T cells, B-cell-depleted T cells, or PBMCs. The dataset comprised deeply sampled blood TCRbeta repertoires from subjects exposed to, actively infected with, or recovered from COVID-19.

TCRbeta CDR3 regions were amplified from genomic DNA by means of the immunoSEQ Assay, a bias-controlled multiplex PCR. The published analysis was carried out like this. The number of nucleated cells in each sample was estimated from the amplification of reference gene primers within the assay. Sequence reads were collapsed and filtered to measure the absolute abundance of every unique TCRbeta CDR3 rearrangement. For each sample, productive Simpson clonality was calculated by taking the square root of Simpson's diversity index across productive rearrangements. This immuneACCESS table, as held by TCRdb, lists in-frame sequences with V and J called but not all clones. Of the missing ones, under half trace to an unresolved V gene in checked studies; the others have no known cause. That table gives V, J and clone size, and the DNA gave D and trimming. The sample has under 300,000 clones on record, 70% to 85% of them singletons. Of the sample, approximately 16% is held by the ten largest clones.

After removal of 0 bases from V and 9 bases from J, the junction retains 14 bases not matched to a gene. CDR1 KGHDR and CDR2 SFDVKD are derived from the germline V gene. The CDR3 numbers 18 residues from cysteine through phenylalanine. CDR3 DNA is the only sequence kept; it has 54 bases, read in frame from the first base. Enrolling through a virtual design, the prospective study's participants ranged in age from roughly 18 to 90 years and lived across some 22 United States geographic areas. In the prospective study, participants were assigned to cohorts based on the clinical history participants reported in a screening survey and a study questionnaire. ImmuneRACE Cohort 3 recovered participants were defined by two consecutive negative NP/OP PCR tests, healthcare professional clearance, or symptom resolution. Each participant in the prospective study had whole blood, serum and a nasopharyngeal or oropharyngeal swab collected by mobile phlebotomists. Over an approximately 2-month period, participants in the prospective study had the option of providing additional blood draws and questionnaires. Prospective study blood samples were shipped either frozen or at room temperature before DNA extraction.

Overall results and qualifications from the work: Clinical and demographic metadata were provided uncurated, with the amount varying by source and participant.

The chain is encoded by TRBV24-1 joined to TRBJ2-3, with 10 central nucleotides matching TRBD2. Sequenced input: PBMCs or T cells enriched from blood (not recorded which). This TCR was sampled from a man in his forties who had recovered from COVID-19. The nucleotide sequence reads as follows: TGTGCCACCAGTGATTTGGGATCGGCTAGCGGGGGTCCGGGGACGCAGTATTTT. This codes for CATSDLGSASGGPGTQYF.